This passage covers 10 T cell receptor beta chains from one sample sequenced in a study of T cells after yellow fever vaccination. TCRdb analysed the 5' RACE reads with MiXCR anew, one entry per CDR3 protein. The sample has 140,000 to 150,000 distinct CDR3 sequences, 5% to 7.5% seen once. Sample: CD4+ T cells sorted from PBMCs, taken 10 days after the yellow fever booster vaccination. The receptors were sampled from a man aged 30-40 years who received the YFV17D yellow fever vaccine.

The gene calls are TRBV4-3 and TRBJ1-2, with a possible D match to TRBD1 (6 bases). The ends were cut back, 4 bases at V and 8 bases at J, with 17 bases in the middle. The germline CDR1 and CDR2 sequences are LGHNA and YSLEER. The CDR3 runs to 14 residues. CDR3 coding DNA: TGCGCCAGCAGCCGTCAGACGGGGGCTGAGGGCTACACCTTC. As protein: CASSRQTGAEGYTF.

This clonotype was observed at least ten times. V usage is TRBV6-1 and J usage is TRBJ2-3; D call uncertain. The germline CDR1 and CDR2 sequences are MNHNS and SASEGT. Trimming left V 1 base short and J 3 bases short, with 5 bases between. This CDR3 has 13 residues. The CDR3, as DNA: TGTGCCAGCAGTGAAGTGGTTACAGATACGCAGTATTTT. Amino acids: CASSEVVTDTQYF.

This clonotype was seen many times. The chain couples TRBV20-1 to TRBJ2-7, with TRBD1 matching 11 bases. Germline lookup yields CDR1 DFQATT and CDR2 SNEGSKA (reference sequence). V lost 3 bases, J lost 7 bases, and 5 bases stayed unmatched. The CDR3 spans 13 residues. CDR3 amino acids: CSASGQGAREQYF. DNA for the CDR3: TGCAGTGCTAGTGGACAGGGGGCGCGTGAGCAGTACTTC.

This clonotype has at least ten counts. The chain uses TRBV5-1 and TRBJ2-7; possible D gene TRBD1, 6 bases. The ends were cut back, 4 bases at V and 2 bases at J, with 13 bases in the middle. The CDR3 runs 14 residues. CDR1 is SGHRS, CDR2 YFSETQ, per germline. The CDR3 bases are TGCGCCAGCAGCCGGGACAACTATGCCTACGAGCAGTACTTC. Its protein is CASSRDNYAYEQYF. Drawing the rest from reference TRBV5-1 and TRBJ2-7, the complete variable domain is KAGVTQTPRYLIKTRGQQVTLSCSPISGHRSVSWYQQTPGQGLQFLFEYFSETQRNKGNFPGRFSGRQFSNSRSEMNVSTLELGDSALYLCASSRDNYAYEQYFGPGTRLTVT.

The chain has TRBV7-2 and TRBJ2-7, with D perhaps matching TRBD1 (5 bases). The germline gives CDR1 SGHTA, CDR2 FQGNSA. The CDR3 has 13 amino acids. Trimming left V 7 bases short and J 2 bases short, with 12 bases between. The CDR3 DNA sequence: TGTGCCAGCACGATGGACAAGGCCTACGAGCAGTACTTC. This codes for CASTMDKAYEQYF. The entire variable domain, with the rest obtained from reference TRBV7-2 and TRBJ2-7, is as follows: GAGVSQSPSNKVTEKGKDVELRCDPISGHTALYWYRQSLGQGLEFLIYFQGNSAPDKSGLPSDRFSAERTGGSVSTLTIQRTQQEDSAVYLCASTMDKAYEQYFGPGTRLTVT.

V is TRBV28 and J is TRBJ2-7, with D uncertain. The CDR3 consists of 12 residues. Germline V gene lookup returns CDR1 MDHEN and CDR2 SYDVKM. The V end was cut by 3 bases, the J end by 3 bases, with 6 bases between. The CDR3 sequence: CASSLPHYEQYF. DNA for the CDR3: TGTGCCAGCAGTTTGCCACACTACGAGCAGTACTTC. Full variable domain (missing parts from reference TRBV28 and TRBJ2-7): DVKVTQSSRYLVKRTGEKVFLECVQDMDHENMFWYRQDPGLGLRLIYFSYDVKMKEKGDIPEGYSVSREKKERFSLILESASTNQTSMYLCASSLPHYEQYFGPGTRLTVT.

This clonotype has at least ten counts. This chain links TRBV7-2 with TRBJ2-5; no definite D call. This CDR3 comprises 13 residues. The V and J ends lost 0 bases and 4 bases respectively, with 6 bases between them. In germline, CDR1 is SGHTA, CDR2 FQGNSA. CDR3 sequence: CASSLAWGETQYF. DNA of the CDR3: TGTGCCAGCAGCTTAGCTTGGGGAGAGACCCAGTACTTC.

This clonotype showed up many times. The genes are TRBV20-1 and TRBJ2-7; TRBD1 might be the D (5 bases). The CDR3 spans 11 residues. Germline V gene sequence: CDR1 DFQATT, CDR2 SNEGSKA (reference sequence). V gave up 5 bases and J gave up 7 bases, with 12 bases separating them. CDR3 amino acids: CSAGALGEQYF. The CDR3 DNA is TGCAGTGCTGGGGCGTTGGGGGAGCAGTACTTC.

This clonotype was counted ten times or more. This rearrangement joins TRBV3-1 to TRBJ2-4; TRBD2 agrees at 7 bases. After removal of 1 base from V and 4 bases from J, the junction contained 4 bases not matched to a gene. Germline V gene data show CDR1 as LGHDT and CDR2 as YNNKEL (reference sequence). The CDR3 is 15 residues long. The CDR3 here is CASSQAWGGKNIQYF. CDR3 coding DNA: TGTGCCAGCAGCCAAGCCTGGGGGGGGAAAAACATTCAGTACTTC.

This clonotype came up many times. The chain employs TRBV29-1 and TRBJ2-2; no firm D call. Trimming left V 6 bases short and J 2 bases short, with 7 bases between. The CDR3 is 12 amino acids. CDR1 and CDR2 (germline): SQVTM, ANQGSEA. CDR3 region: CSVSRNTGELFF. Here the CDR3 DNA reads TGCAGCGTCTCTAGAAACACCGGGGAGCTGTTTTTT.